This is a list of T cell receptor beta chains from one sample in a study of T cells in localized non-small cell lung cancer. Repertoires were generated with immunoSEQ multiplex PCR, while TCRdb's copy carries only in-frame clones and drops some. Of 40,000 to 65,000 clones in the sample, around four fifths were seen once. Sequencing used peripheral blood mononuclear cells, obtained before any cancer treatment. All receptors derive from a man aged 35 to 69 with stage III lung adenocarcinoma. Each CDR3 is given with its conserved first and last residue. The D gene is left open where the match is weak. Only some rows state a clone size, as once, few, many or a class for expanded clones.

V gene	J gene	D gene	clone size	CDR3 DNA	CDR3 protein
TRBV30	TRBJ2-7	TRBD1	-	TGTGCCTGGGGGACGGGACAGGGGGCGCGGGAGCAGTACTTC	CAWGTGQGAREQYF
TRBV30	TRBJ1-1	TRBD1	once	TGTGCCTGGAGTGTTGGCAGGGGGCGGACTGAAGCTTTCTTT	CAWSVGRGRTEAFF
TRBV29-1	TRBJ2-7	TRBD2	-	TGCAGCGTTGAGATTTCTAGCGGGAGTTACGAGCAGTACTTC	CSVEISSGSYEQYF
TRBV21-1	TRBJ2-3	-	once	TGTGCCAGCAGCAACTTACAGGGAGGGACTAGCACAGATACGCAGTATTTT	CASSNLQGGTSTDTQYF
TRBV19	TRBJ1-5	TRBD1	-	TGTGCCAGTACGGGACAGGGCCCGTTGAGCAATCAGCCCCAGCATTTT	CASTGQGPLSNQPQHF
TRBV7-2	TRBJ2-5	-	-	TGTGCCAGCAGCTTAATGGGGGGCCAAGAGACCCAGTACTTC	CASSLMGGQETQYF
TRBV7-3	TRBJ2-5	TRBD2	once	TGTGCCAGCAGCCAGACTAGCGGGGTACAAGAGACCCAGTACTTC	CASSQTSGVQETQYF
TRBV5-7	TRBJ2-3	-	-	TGTGCCACCAGGGGCTCCTCCACAGATACGCAGTATTTT	CATRGSSTDTQYF
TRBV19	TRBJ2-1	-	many	TGTGCCAGTAGCCCGGGACACCTCTACAATGAGCAGTTCTTC	CASSPGHLYNEQFF
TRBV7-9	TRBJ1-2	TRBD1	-	TGTGCCAGCAGCTTTGACAGGGGAGGTGGCTACACCTTC	CASSFDRGGGYTF
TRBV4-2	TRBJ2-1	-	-	TGTGCCAGCAGCCAAGACGGCAGCGGACACAATGAGCAGTTCTTC	CASSQDGSGHNEQFF
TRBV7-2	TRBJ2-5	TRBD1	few	TGTGCCAGCAGCTTAACAGGGGGCGCTGAGACCCAGTACTTC	CASSLTGGAETQYF
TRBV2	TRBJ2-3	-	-	TGTGCCAGTTCCGGACAGTCCCCATGGAATGCAGATACGCAGTATTTT	CASSGQSPWNADTQYF
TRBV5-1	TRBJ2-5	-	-	TGCGCCAGCAGCTTGAGCCAAGAGACCCAGTACTTC	CASSLSQETQYF
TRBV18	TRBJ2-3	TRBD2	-	TGTGCCAGCTCACCTCGGACTAGCGGGAGCACAGATACGCAGTATTTT	CASSPRTSGSTDTQYF
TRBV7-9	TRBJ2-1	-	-	TGTGCCAGCAGCTTAGGTTTGGCAGGGTCCCGGGGGTCCTACAATGAGCAGTTCTTC	CASSLGLAGSRGSYNEQFF
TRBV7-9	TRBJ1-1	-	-	TGTGCCAGCAGTACCAGGGAGGTGTTCACTGAAGCTTTCTTT	CASSTREVFTEAFF
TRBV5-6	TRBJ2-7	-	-	TGTGCCAGCAGCTCCCTAGCAGGAGACTACGAGCAGTACTTC	CASSSLAGDYEQYF
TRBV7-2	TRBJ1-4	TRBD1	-	TGTGCCAGCACCCGCCCTTCAGGGGGGGTAGGTGAAAAACTGTTTTTT	CASTRPSGGVGEKLFF
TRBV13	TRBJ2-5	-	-	TGTGCCAGCAGCTCTCCGATGCGAGAGACCCAGTACTTC	CASSSPMRETQYF
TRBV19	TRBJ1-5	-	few	TGTGCCAGTACTCGTCATGGGGTGGGCAGTAATCAGCCCCAGCATTTT	CASTRHGVGSNQPQHF
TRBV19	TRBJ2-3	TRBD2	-	TGTGCCAGTAGTCGGGACTACAACACAGATACGCAGTATTTT	CASSRDYNTDTQYF
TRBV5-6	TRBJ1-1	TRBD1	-	TGTGCCAGCAGCTTGGGCCAGGGGGCGATTCGTGAAGCTTTCTTT	CASSLGQGAIREAFF
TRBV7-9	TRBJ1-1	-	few	TGTGCCAGCAGCCAAGGGCCCGGTGAAGCTTTCTTT	CASSQGPGEAFF
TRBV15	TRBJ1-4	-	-	TGTGCCACCAGCAGAGCCTGGGACCTTAATAATGAAAAACTGTTTTTT	CATSRAWDLNNEKLFF
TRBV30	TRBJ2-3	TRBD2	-	TGTGCCTGGAACGGCGGGAGCGGCACAGATACGCAGTATTTT	CAWNGGSGTDTQYF
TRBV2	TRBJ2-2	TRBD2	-	TGTGCCAGCAGTGAATTGGCGGGAGCGGATACCGGGGAGCTGTTTTTT	CASSELAGADTGELFF
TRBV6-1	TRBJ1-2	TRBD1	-	TGTGCCAGCAGTAGATCCGGGACAGAGAACTATGGCTACACCTTC	CASSRSGTENYGYTF
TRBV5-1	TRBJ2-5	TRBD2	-	TGCGCCAGCAGAGGACTAGCGGGGGCGGAGACCCAGTACTTC	CASRGLAGAETQYF
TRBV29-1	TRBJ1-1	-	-	TGCAGCGCTGGGGGCAGGGGAAACACTGAAGCTTTCTTT	CSAGGRGNTEAFF
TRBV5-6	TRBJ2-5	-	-	TGTGCCAGCAGTAATTGGGGCACATCCTTGGAGACCCAGTACTTC	CASSNWGTSLETQYF
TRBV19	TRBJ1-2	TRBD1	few	TGTGCCAGTAGTAGGGACAGGGTGGTGTTAGGTGGCTACACCTTC	CASSRDRVVLGGYTF
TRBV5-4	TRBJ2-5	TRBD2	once	TGTGCCAGCAGCTTGGCGGGTAGCGGGAGTGAGGAGACCCAGTACTTC	CASSLAGSGSEETQYF
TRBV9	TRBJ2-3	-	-	TGTGCCAGCAGCGTAGAGCGGGCAGATACGCAGTATTTT	CASSVERADTQYF
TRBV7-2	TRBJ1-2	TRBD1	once	TGTGCCAGCAGCCAGGGGGGGCCAACCCTTTATGGCTACACCTTC	CASSQGGPTLYGYTF
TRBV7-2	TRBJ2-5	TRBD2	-	TGTGCCAGCAGCTTCCAGGGGTCTAGCGGGGAGACCCAGTACTTC	CASSFQGSSGETQYF
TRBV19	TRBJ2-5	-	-	TGTGCCAGTAGTAACTCCAAGGGACCGGCGGAGACCCAGTACTTC	CASSNSKGPAETQYF
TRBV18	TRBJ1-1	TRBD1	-	TGTGCCAGCTCACCTGGGACAGGCGTCACTGAAGCTTTCTTT	CASSPGTGVTEAFF
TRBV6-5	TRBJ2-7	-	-	TGTGCCAGCAGTTACTCGCAGGGTGGCTCCTACGAGCAGTACTTC	CASSYSQGGSYEQYF
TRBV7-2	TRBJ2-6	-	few	TGTGCCAGCAGCCCTGTAATTTCTGGGGCCAACGTCCTGACTTTC	CASSPVISGANVLTF
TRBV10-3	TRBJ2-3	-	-	TGTGCCATCAGGACTAGTGGCGGAGATACGCAGTATTTT	CAIRTSGGDTQYF
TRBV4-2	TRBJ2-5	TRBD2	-	TGTGCCAGCAGCCAGGGAGACGGGGGGGCCGGGGAGACCCAGTACTTC	CASSQGDGGAGETQYF
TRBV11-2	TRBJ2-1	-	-	TGTGCCAGCAGCTTACTTCTTGAGGATGAGCAGTTCTTC	CASSLLLEDEQFF
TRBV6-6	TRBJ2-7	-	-	TGTGCCAGCAGTCCTGAAGGGAGGTACGAGCAGTACTTC	CASSPEGRYEQYF
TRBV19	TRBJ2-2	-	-	TGTGCCAGTAGTATAGTGGCCACCGGGGAGCTGTTTTTT	CASSIVATGELFF
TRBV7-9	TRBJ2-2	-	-	TGTGCCAGCAGCTTAGGGGCTGGGGAGCTGTTTTTT	CASSLGAGELFF
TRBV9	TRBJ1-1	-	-	TGTGCCAGCAGCGTAGAGGCGGTGTGGACTGAAGCTTTCTTT	CASSVEAVWTEAFF
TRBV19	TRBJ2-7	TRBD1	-	TGTGCCAGTAGTTCACGGACAGGTTCCTACGAGCAGTACTTC	CASSSRTGSYEQYF
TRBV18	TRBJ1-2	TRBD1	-	TGTGCCAGCTCTCTTACCGGGACAGAAGGCGGCTACACCTTC	CASSLTGTEGGYTF
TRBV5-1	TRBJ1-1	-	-	TGCGCCAGCAGCACCCAACCAGGGAACACTGAAGCTTTCTTT	CASSTQPGNTEAFF
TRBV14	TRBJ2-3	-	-	TGTGCCAGCAGAATGGGGGGTGCAGATACGCAGTATTTT	CASRMGGADTQYF
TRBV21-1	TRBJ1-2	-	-	TGTGCCAGCAATACCCAGGGAGAGAGCTATGGCTACACCTTC	CASNTQGESYGYTF
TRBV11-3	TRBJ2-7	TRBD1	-	TGTGCCAGCAGCTTAGGAGGGGACAGCTACGAGCAGTACTTC	CASSLGGDSYEQYF
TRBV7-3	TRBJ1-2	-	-	TGTGCCAGCAGCTTAATTCCAGGGGATGGCTACACCTTC	CASSLIPGDGYTF
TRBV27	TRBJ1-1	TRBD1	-	TGTGCCAGCAGCGACCCCGAACAGGGGATCACTGAAGCTTTCTTT	CASSDPEQGITEAFF